The table lists the clone carrying this TCR beta chain with many counts. The entry originates in a study of identical twins. The CDR3 covers 13 residues. The V and J ends lost 6 bases and 2 bases, in that order; junction bases with no gene match: 2. In TCRdb, the 5' RACE reads were re-called with MiXCR into one record per CDR3 protein. Here the sample spans a few hundred thousand distinct CDR3 sequences, 9.6% being singletons. The same data also contributed to another study, on yellow fever vaccine responses in identical twins.

This clonotype originated in a woman in her late teens or twenties in good health. The sequenced sample was PBMCs. The chain employs TRBV12-3 or TRBV12-4 and TRBJ2-3; 7 nucleotides agree with TRBD2. The CDR3 protein is CASRLAVTDTQYF. Written as DNA, the CDR3 is TGTGCCAGCAGGCTAGCGGTCACAGATACGCAGTATTTT.